Below, 20 T cell receptor beta chains from the same sample are listed, as sequenced in a study of cytomegalovirus exposure and HLA in healthy donors. The study ran its PCR with 60 Vbeta and 13 Jbeta primers. Sequencing used immunoSEQ multiplex PCR; TCRdb keeps in-frame clones, though not all of them. The sample shows 60,000 or so clones, approximately 80% of them seen only once. Sequencing was performed on PBMCs. These receptors came from a female donor in good health and CMV-seronegative.

This chain links TRBV4-2 with TRBJ2-7; 13 bases map to TRBD2. This CDR3 is 16 amino acids long. The germline CDR1 and CDR2 sequences are LGHNA and YNFKEQ. V lost 1 base to trimming and J lost 3 bases; unmatched junction nucleotides: 3. The chain's CDR3 is CASSQAGTSGVYEQYF. In DNA, the CDR3 is TGTGCCAGCAGCCAAGCCGGGACTAGCGGGGTCTACGAGCAGTACTTC.

This chain links TRBV30 with TRBJ1-2, with D possibly matching TRBD1 (5 bases). This CDR3 contains 15 residues. Germline CDR1 and CDR2: GTSNPN and SVGIG (reference sequence). V lost 1 base, J lost 4 bases, and 16 bases lay in between. CDR3 DNA sequence: TGTGCCTGGAGTGGCCCCGGGGGACGGCTCTATGGCTACACCTTC. Encoded protein: CAWSGPGGRLYGYTF.

DNA of the CDR3: TGTGCCAGCACGGGGGGTTACAATGAGCAGTTCTTC. Encoded protein: CASTGGYNEQFF. The genes are TRBV6-5 and TRBJ2-1; TRBD2 agrees at 7 bases. Germline lookup yields CDR1 MNHEY and CDR2 SVGAGI. The CDR3 is made up of 12 amino acids. V shed 7 bases and J 4 bases; nucleotides not matched to a gene: 1.

This clone appeared a single time. The CDR3: CASSSRTGDNEKLFF. CDR3 DNA: TGTGCCAGCAGCTCTAGGACAGGGGATAATGAAAAACTGTTTTTT. The chain carries TRBV4-2 and TRBJ1-4; TRBD1 aligns across 9 bases. CDR1 is LGHNA, CDR2 YNFKEQ, per germline. Losses at the gene ends were 5 bases for V and 4 bases for J; bases not matched to a gene: 5. This CDR3 contains 15 residues.

By share, this clone counts as medium-sized (0.01 to 0.1%). The gene calls are TRBV2 and TRBJ2-2, with 9 bases identical to TRBD2. Per the germline V gene, CDR1 is SNHLY and CDR2 is FYNNEI. Trimming removed 8 bases from V and 4 bases from J; junction bases left unmatched: 8. The CDR3 length is 15 residues. The CDR3 is CASGIAGALTGELFF. DNA for the CDR3: TGTGCCAGCGGTATAGCGGGGGCCCTCACCGGGGAGCTGTTTTTT.

The chain uses TRBV19 and TRBJ2-7; 9 bases map to TRBD2. The V gene's germline CDR1 is LNHDA and CDR2 SQIVND (reference sequence). There are 14 residues in the CDR3. V lost 6 bases to trimming and J lost 3 bases; unmatched junction nucleotides: 6. The CDR3 DNA reads as TGTGCCAGTAGATCAAGCGGGGGGAGCTACGAGCAGTACTTC. Amino acids: CASRSSGGSYEQYF.

The J gene is TRBJ2-7, the V gene TRBV7-6, with D perhaps matching TRBD2 (6 bases). The V and J ends lost 1 base and 4 bases respectively, with 8 bases between them. The CDR3 contains 13 residues. CDR1 and CDR2 from the germline V gene are SGHVS and FNYEAQ. CDR3 in DNA: TGTGCCAGCAGCTTAGAGCTAGCGTACGAGCAGTACTTC. Protein product: CASSLELAYEQYF.

This chain links TRBV9 with TRBJ1-5; D might be TRBD1 (5 bases). This CDR3 is built from 14 residues. Germline assignment: CDR1 SGDLS and CDR2 YYNGEE. Trimming stripped 2 bases from V and 4 bases from J, with 10 bases between. CDR3 loop: CASSVGGNNQPQHF. For the CDR3, the DNA is TGTGCCAGCAGCGTTGGGGGGAATAATCAGCCCCAGCATTTT.

J is TRBJ1-5 and V is TRBV6-1, with D perhaps matching TRBD1 (6 bases). Germline values: CDR1 MNHNS, CDR2 SASEGT. This CDR3 contains 15 residues. Trimming cost V 2 bases and J 4 bases, with 12 bases left between them. This CDR3 is CASSEIVTGNQPQHF. The CDR3 nucleotides are TGTGCCAGCAGTGAAATTGTGACAGGTAATCAGCCCCAGCATTTT.

The V and J genes are TRBV18 and TRBJ2-3, with TRBD2 identical over 7 bases. Germline V gives CDR1 KGHSH, CDR2 LQKENI. The CDR3 length is 15 residues. Germline trimming cut 4 bases from V and 1 base from J; bases unmatched to any gene: 5. The CDR3 DNA reads TGTGCCAGCTCACTTACTAGCGATCGCACAGATACGCAGTATTTT. Its translation: CASSLTSDRTDTQYF.

The chain joins TRBV19 to TRBJ2-5, with D hard to call. Trimming took off 5 bases at V and 2 bases at J, with 15 bases between the two ends. From germline, CDR1 is LNHDA and CDR2 SQIVND (reference sequence). The CDR3 runs 15 residues. The chain's CDR3 is CASSGSGLPQETQYF. CDR3 nucleotides: TGTGCCAGTAGTGGATCGGGTCTCCCTCAAGAGACCCAGTACTTC.

This chain connects TRBV29-1 to TRBJ2-2; the D gene is possibly TRBD2 (5 bases). The CDR3 is 15 amino acids. CDR1 SQVTM and CDR2 ANQGSEA come from the germline V gene. V lost 6 bases to trimming and J lost 2 bases, with 16 bases between them. This CDR3 reads CSVAPRGSNTGELFF. CDR3 sequence (DNA): TGCAGCGTGGCCCCACGGGGATCTAACACCGGGGAGCTGTTTTTT.

This clone has just one count. CDR3 nucleotides: TGTGCCAGCAGCGTAGGAGACACCGGGGAGCTGTTTTTT. Amino acid sequence: CASSVGDTGELFF. This chain joins TRBV9 and TRBJ2-2, with no clear D. Deletions cut 0 bases from V and 3 bases from J, with 3 bases between. The V gene's germline CDR1 is SGDLS and CDR2 YYNGEE. The CDR3 runs 13 residues.

V and J are TRBV7-8 and TRBJ1-5; D is ambiguous. V shed 3 bases and J shed 7 bases, with 10 bases lying between them. The CDR3 is 13 amino acids. Germline V gene sequence: CDR1 SGHVS, CDR2 FQNEAQ. The CDR3 bases are TGTGCCAGCAGCTTTTCGGGAGAACAGCCCCAGCATTTT. Residues: CASSFSGEQPQHF.

This chain links TRBV5-6 with TRBJ2-1; a possible D gene is TRBD1 (6 bases). CDR1 and CDR2 from the germline V gene are SGHDT and YYEEEE. V was trimmed by 5 bases and J by 10 bases, leaving 16 bases between them. The CDR3 runs 13 residues. The CDR3 protein is CASSFLPGTEQFF. CDR3 DNA: TGTGCCAGCAGTTTCCTACCCGGGACAGAGCAGTTCTTC.

This sequence joins TRBV11-3 and TRBJ2-1, with 8 bases identical to TRBD2. Losses at the gene ends were 4 bases for V and 11 bases for J; bases not matched to a gene: 16. Germline assignment: CDR1 SGHNT and CDR2 YENEEA. The CDR3 loop spans 16 amino acids. The CDR3 DNA follows: TGTGCCAGCAGCTCGACCCCGGAGAGAAGCGGGGGAAAGCAGTTCTTC. As protein: CASSSTPERSGGKQFF.

This chain joins TRBV28 and TRBJ1-2, with D hard to call. Germline assignment: CDR1 MDHEN and CDR2 SYDVKM. The CDR3 runs to 14 residues. The V and J ends lost 6 bases and 4 bases respectively, with 15 bases between them. The CDR3 DNA follows: TGTGCCAGCAGGGCTACGGACGGGATCTATGGCTACACCTTC. Its protein is CASRATDGIYGYTF.

The rearrangement links TRBV7-6 to TRBJ1-2, with 7 bases fitting TRBD1. The CDR3 extends over 13 amino acids. The germline V gene encodes CDR1 SGHVS and CDR2 FNYEAQ. After removal of 6 bases from V and 2 bases from J, the junction contained 3 bases not matched to a gene. The CDR3 DNA reads as TGTGCCAGCAGTCCACAGGGGAACTATGGCTACACCTTC. Protein: CASSPQGNYGYTF.

The gene calls are TRBV7-2 and TRBJ1-3; D gene ambiguous. This CDR3 is built from 15 residues. Per germline, CDR1 SGHTA and CDR2 FQGNSA. V gave up 1 base and J gave up 2 bases, with 9 bases separating them. Here the CDR3 reads CASSLVGGTGNTIYF. CDR3 nucleotide sequence: TGTGCCAGCAGCTTAGTCGGAGGTACTGGAAACACCATATATTTT.

This sequence joins TRBV5-1 and TRBJ2-7; possible D gene TRBD1, 6 bases. The V gene's germline CDR1 is SGHRS and CDR2 YFSETQ. Trimming pared 0 bases from V and 5 bases from J, leaving 12 bases between. This CDR3 has 14 amino acids. CDR3: CASSLGPGVNEQYF. CDR3 in DNA: TGCGCCAGCAGCTTGGGGCCAGGGGTGAACGAGCAGTACTTC.